This record covers a single TCR beta chain. What it recognizes is unknown. These data belong to a study of monozygotic twins with inflammatory bowel disease. Study results and limitations: Telling apart the different T cell subtypes was not possible.

Blood samples measuring roughly 2.6 ml were taken per donor. The CDR3 extends over 16 amino acids. Germline V gene lookup returns CDR1 MNHEY and CDR2 SVGAGI. The authors ran two nested PCRs of about 16 and 10 cycles on TCRalpha and TCRbeta cDNA. TCRdb reprocessed the 5' RACE reads, with one entry per CDR3 protein and no DNA. The sample is made up of more than 350,000 distinct CDR3 sequences, and the top ten hold 2% to 3% of it. The source material was blood. This chain connects TRBV6-5 to TRBJ2-7; the TRBD1 assignment by TCRdb is unverifiable without DNA. This TCR derives from a human donor with ulcerative colitis or Crohn's disease, or a healthy co-twin of an affected twin (not recorded which). CDR3 amino acids: CASSYASDRYTYEQYF.